These 24 T cell receptor beta chains were all obtained from the same sample, sequenced in a study of OX40 agonist ivuxolimab in advanced cancers. Library preparation used the immunoSEQ multiplex PCR assay. TCRdb retrieved this table from immuneACCESS and kept in-frame rearrangements only. Not all clones are present; in checked studies, unresolved V genes account for under half, and no reason is known for the remainder. For this sample there are roughly 58,000 clones; roughly 89% appear just once. 0.7% to 0.9% of the sample is in the top ten clones. The sample here was CD4+ or CD8+ T cells sorted from blood, taken in a trial of the OX40 agonist ivuxolimab. The receptors were sampled from an adult with an advanced solid tumor such as melanoma, head and neck, liver or kidney cancer.

The rearrangement links TRBV2 to TRBJ1-5, with no clear D. Trimming removed 2 bases from V and 7 bases from J, with 12 bases in between. Germline V gives CDR1 SNHLY, CDR2 FYNNEI. The CDR3 has 14 amino acids. CDR3 sequence: CASSEKETEQPQHF. For the CDR3, the DNA is TGTGCCAGCAGTGAAAAGGAGACGGAGCAGCCCCAGCATTTT.

The chain combines TRBV6-1 with TRBJ1-2; 8 bases are a match to TRBD1. V lost 1 base to trimming and J lost 7 bases; unmatched junction nucleotides: 5. Germline V gene data show CDR1 as MNHNS and CDR2 as SASEGT. The CDR3 loop spans 14 amino acids. The CDR3 nucleotides are TGTGCCAGCAGTGAAGGGGACAGGCGCGGTGGCTACACCTTC. Amino acids: CASSEGDRRGGYTF.

CDR3 region: CASSLGPGSYNEQFF. For the CDR3, the DNA is TGCGCCAGCAGCTTGGGCCCCGGCTCCTACAATGAGCAGTTCTTC. The chain is built from TRBV5-1 and TRBJ2-1, with D unresolved. The CDR3 runs 15 residues. Germline V gives CDR1 SGHRS, CDR2 YFSETQ. V was cut by 0 bases and J by 0 bases, with 7 bases left in between.

The chain combines TRBV6-6 with TRBJ1-1; D is unresolved. Germline CDR1 is MNHNY and CDR2 is SVGAGI (reference sequence). Trimming stripped 2 bases from V and 0 bases from J, with 10 bases between. The CDR3 runs to 15 residues. This chain's CDR3 is CASSYPNRVNTEAFF. The CDR3 region has the DNA TGTGCCAGCAGTTACCCGAATCGGGTGAACACTGAAGCTTTCTTT.

This rearrangement joins TRBV18 to TRBJ2-5, with D possibly matching TRBD1 (5 bases). The germline CDR1 and CDR2 sequences are KGHSH and LQKENI. Trimming removed 3 bases at V and 2 bases at J, with 7 bases between. This CDR3 spans 13 amino acids. The DNA for the CDR3 is TGTGCCAGCTCACCTTCAGGGCAAGAGACCCAGTACTTC. It codes for CASSPSGQETQYF. Full variable domain (outside the CDR3, taken from reference TRBV18 and TRBJ2-5): NAGVMQNPRHLVRRRGQEARLRCSPMKGHSHVYWYRQLPEEGLKFMVYLQKENIIDESGMPKERFSAEFPKEGPSILRIQQVVRGDSAAYFCASSPSGQETQYFGPGTRLLVL.

V gene TRBV6-5 combines with J gene TRBJ2-3, with 8 nucleotides matching TRBD1. CDR1 and CDR2 (germline): MNHEY, SVGAGI. The CDR3 consists of 15 residues. Losses at the gene ends were 5 bases for V and 1 base for J; bases not matched to a gene: 5. The CDR3 nucleotides are TGTGCCAGCAGTGTGACAGGGGTCGGCACAGATACGCAGTATTTT. Translation: CASSVTGVGTDTQYF.

This chain uses TRBV7-3 with TRBJ2-3; D gene ambiguous. The CDR3 is made up of 15 amino acids. Germline assignment: CDR1 SGHTA and CDR2 FQGTGA. Trimming removed 5 bases from V and 6 bases from J, with 18 bases in between. The CDR3 coding sequence is TGTGCCAGCAGCCCTGGACGGCTGCCCCAGGATACGCAGTATTTT. It yields the protein CASSPGRLPQDTQYF.

This chain connects TRBV12-5 to TRBJ2-1; 7 positions agree with TRBD2. Per germline, CDR1 LGHNT and CDR2 FRNRAP. V lost 7 bases and J lost 3; bases outside the gene matches: 9. The CDR3 is 15 residues long. This CDR3 reads CASALGGGNYNEQFF. In DNA, the CDR3 is TGTGCTAGTGCCCTGGGGGGGGGAAACTACAATGAGCAGTTCTTC.

The chain has TRBV13 and TRBJ1-2, with D tentatively TRBD1 (5 bases). The CDR3 is made up of 15 amino acids. Germline CDR1 is PRHDT and CDR2 is FYEKMQ (reference sequence). V was pared by 0 bases and J by 6 bases, with 14 bases between. DNA of the CDR3: TGTGCCAGCAGCTTAGGCGGCAGGGTCGCGGATGGCTACACCTTC. This translates into CASSLGGRVADGYTF.

The V and J genes are TRBV29-1 and TRBJ1-1; TRBD1 is a possible D gene (6 bases). With 7 bases removed from V and 2 bases from J, the gap between germline ends came to 14 bases. CDR1 and CDR2 from the germline V gene are SQVTM and ANQGSEA. The CDR3 contains 13 residues. Here the CDR3 reads CSGRDTRNTEAFF. The CDR3 DNA follows: TGCAGCGGACGGGACACCCGAAACACTGAAGCTTTCTTT.

This clone has just one count. CDR3 sequence reads: CASSERGGLSNQPQHF. The CDR3 DNA is TGTGCCAGCAGTGAACGGGGGGGGCTCAGCAATCAGCCCCAGCATTTT. The rearrangement links TRBV2 to TRBJ1-5, with a weak D call TRBD1 (6 bases). The length of the CDR3 is 16 residues. V lost 2 bases to trimming and J lost 1 base, with 12 bases between them. Looked up from germline, CDR1 is SNHLY and CDR2 is FYNNEI.

The J gene is TRBJ2-3, the V gene TRBV5-6; 11 bases align to TRBD1. The germline V gene encodes CDR1 SGHDT and CDR2 YYEEEE. CDR3 size: 17 residues. Trimming took 5 bases from V and 4 from J; bases not matched to a gene: 12. CDR3 sequence (DNA): TGTGCCAGCAGGCGTAGGCCGGACAGGGGGCGTTCAGATACGCAGTATTTT. Translated, it gives CASRRRPDRGRSDTQYF.

The rearrangement uses TRBV4-1 and TRBJ2-7, with 8 bases aligning to TRBD1. The V and J ends lost 0 bases and 4 bases, in that order; junction bases with no gene match: 5. This CDR3 comprises 15 residues. The germline gives CDR1 MGHRA, CDR2 YSYEKL. Written as DNA, the CDR3 is TGCGCCAGCAGCCAAGAGGGGACAGGATCGTACGAGCAGTACTTC. Translating gives CASSQEGTGSYEQYF.

V and J are TRBV29-1 and TRBJ1-2, with D unresolved. Germline-derived CDR1 and CDR2 are SQVTM and ANQGSEA. This CDR3 is 13 amino acids long. Trimming shortened V by 4 bases and J by 3 bases, and 12 bases separated the two germline ends. The CDR3 DNA reads TGCAGCGTTGTAGGGATAGGCCACTATGGCTACACCTTC. Protein sequence: CSVVGIGHYGYTF. Looking up the rest from reference TRBV29-1 and TRBJ1-2 gives the full variable domain: SAVISQKPSRDICQRGTSLTIQCQVDSQVTMMFWYRQQPGQSLTLIATANQGSEATYESGFVIDKFPISRPNLTFSTLTVSNMSPEDSSIYLCSVVGIGHYGYTFGSGTRLTVV.

The V call is TRBV5-5, the J call TRBJ2-7; D is uncertain. Trimming removed 1 base from V and 7 bases from J, with 15 bases in between. Germline V gives CDR1 SGHKS, CDR2 YYEKEE (reference sequence). This CDR3 contains 14 residues. DNA of the CDR3: TGTGCCAGCAGCTTGAGTCAAGTTTCCAGGGAGCAGTACTTC. Amino acids: CASSLSQVSREQYF.

The rearrangement links TRBV2 to TRBJ2-1; tentative D call: TRBD2 (6 bases). Trimming pared 2 bases from V and 8 bases from J, leaving 13 bases between. CDR3 size: 14 residues. Germline V gene sequence: CDR1 SNHLY, CDR2 FYNNEI. CDR3 DNA: TGTGCCAGCAGTGAAAGGGTTTGGGGGGATGAGCAGTTCTTC. Amino acids: CASSERVWGDEQFF.

The chain uses TRBV4-2 and TRBJ1-1; TRBD1 is a possible D gene (5 bases). This CDR3 region has 16 residues. Germline loops: CDR1 LGHNA, CDR2 YNFKEQ. The V end was cut by 6 bases, the J end by 3 bases, with 20 bases between. The CDR3 sequence is CASRPPMAGADTEAFF. Here the CDR3 DNA reads TGTGCCAGCAGACCCCCCATGGCCGGGGCGGACACTGAAGCTTTCTTT.

This chain joins TRBV6-5 and TRBJ1-1; D is possibly TRBD1 (5 bases). This CDR3 is 16 amino acids long. Trimming removed 8 bases at V and 0 bases at J, with 19 bases between. CDR1 is MNHEY, CDR2 SVGAGI, per germline. CDR3 nucleotides: TGTGCCAGCCGTTCATCCGGGGTCAGGGTGAACACTGAAGCTTTCTTT. This translates into CASRSSGVRVNTEAFF.

The chain links TRBV9 to TRBJ2-4, with 9 bases aligning to TRBD1. Per the germline V gene, CDR1 is SGDLS and CDR2 is YYNGEE. The CDR3 sequence is 15 residues long. V was clipped by 2 bases and J by 6 bases; unmatched bases: 6. In DNA, the CDR3 is TGTGCCAGCAGCGTGGGGGACAGGGAGGGAAACATTCAGTACTTC. Encoded protein: CASSVGDREGNIQYF.

The V gene is TRBV11-2, the J gene TRBJ2-2, with D perhaps assigned TRBD1 or TRBD2 (5 bases each). CDR3 length: 16 amino acids. Germline CDR1 SGHAT, CDR2 FQNNGV. The V and J ends lost 8 bases and 5 bases respectively, with 21 bases between them. The CDR3 reads CASLPPGGGGTGELFF. The CDR3 DNA reads TGTGCCAGCCTCCCCCCGGGTGGGGGTGGGACCGGGGAGCTGTTTTTT.

CDR3 loop: CASSQDKMPGREQYF. Written as DNA, the CDR3 is TGTGCCAGCAGCCAAGATAAGATGCCCGGGAGGGAGCAGTACTTC. The gene calls are TRBV14 and TRBJ2-7; TRBD2 agrees at 7 bases. The germline V gene encodes CDR1 SGHDN and CDR2 FVKESK. J was trimmed by 7 bases and V by 0 bases; bases with no gene match: 9. This CDR3 contains 15 residues.

This rearrangement joins TRBV7-8 to TRBJ1-2; D is unresolved. With 0 bases removed from V and 5 bases from J, the gap between germline ends came to 10 bases. The CDR3 consists of 14 residues. The germline V gene encodes CDR1 SGHVS and CDR2 FQNEAQ. The CDR3 region has the DNA TGTGCCAGCAGCTTAGCTAGGACTCAATATGGCTACACCTTC. It yields the protein CASSLARTQYGYTF.

This chain joins TRBV11-2 and TRBJ1-6; D unresolved. V was shortened by 5 bases and J by 15 bases, with 11 bases between the two germline ends. CDR1 and CDR2 from the germline V gene are SGHAT and FQNNGV. This CDR3 comprises 11 residues. The CDR3 region is CASSPGVVLHF. The CDR3 coding sequence is TGTGCCAGCAGCCCTGGAGTGGTCCTCCACTTT.

The V call is TRBV28, the J call TRBJ2-3; 11 bases line up with TRBD2. Germline trimming cut 5 bases from V and 0 bases from J; bases unmatched to any gene: 10. This CDR3 has 18 residues. CDR1 and CDR2 (germline): MDHEN, SYDVKM. CDR3 region: CASSQVAGGLSSTDTQYF. CDR3 nucleotide sequence: TGTGCCAGCAGTCAGGTAGCGGGGGGGTTATCTAGCACAGATACGCAGTATTTT. Together with reference TRBV28 and TRBJ2-3, the CDR3 gives the full variable domain: DVKVTQSSRYLVKRTGEKVFLECVQDMDHENMFWYRQDPGLGLRLIYFSYDVKMKEKGDIPEGYSVSREKKERFSLILESASTNQTSMYLCASSQVAGGLSSTDTQYFGPGTRLTVL.